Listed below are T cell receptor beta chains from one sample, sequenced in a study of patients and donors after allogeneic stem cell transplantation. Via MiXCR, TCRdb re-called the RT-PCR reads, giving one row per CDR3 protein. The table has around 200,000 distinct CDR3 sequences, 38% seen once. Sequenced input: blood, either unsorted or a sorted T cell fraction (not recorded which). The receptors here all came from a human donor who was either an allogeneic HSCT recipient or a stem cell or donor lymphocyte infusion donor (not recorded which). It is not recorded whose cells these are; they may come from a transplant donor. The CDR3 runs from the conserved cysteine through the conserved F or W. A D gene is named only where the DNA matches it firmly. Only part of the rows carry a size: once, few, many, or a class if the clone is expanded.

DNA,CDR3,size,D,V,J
TGTGCCAGCAGTTACTCCTGGGGCAGGGGGCCGGGAGGCTACACCTTC,CASSYSWGRGPGGYTF,few,TRBD1,TRBV6-5,TRBJ1-2
TGTGCCAGCAGTTTTGGTGGAACACTAGCCAAAAACATTCAGTACTTC,CASSFGGTLAKNIQYF,-,-,TRBV27,TRBJ2-4
TGTGCCAGCAGCGTAGTGACGGTTGGGGACACTGAAGCTTTCTTT,CASSVVTVGDTEAFF,few,-,TRBV9,TRBJ1-1
TGTGCCAGCAGCCCGATCAGGGGGCTACGGAATGAGCAGTTCTTC,CASSPIRGLRNEQFF,-,TRBD1,TRBV12-3/TRBV12-4,TRBJ2-1
TGTGCCAGCAGTTATGGCGGGGGGCAGATCACCGGGGAGCTGTTTTTT,CASSYGGGQITGELFF,few,TRBD2,TRBV6-5,TRBJ2-2
TGTGCCAGCAGCGTAGCTCGGGTTGCGGAATATGGAGAGACCCAGTACTTC,CASSVARVAEYGETQYF,-,-,TRBV9,TRBJ2-5
TGCAGTGCTAGAGATCTTAACAGGGGGCATCAGCCCCAGCATTTT,CSARDLNRGHQPQHF,few,TRBD1,TRBV20-1,TRBJ1-5
TGTGCCAGCAGCTCACGACCGACCTCCTATAATTCACCCCTCCACTTT,CASSSRPTSYNSPLHF,few,-,TRBV12-3/TRBV12-4,TRBJ1-6
TGCAGCGTTGAAGATCCTTTTGCACTACGAGCGAGCGTCACAGATACGCAGTATTTT,CSVEDPFALRASVTDTQYF,-,-,TRBV29-1,TRBJ2-3
TGTGCCACCAGCAGAGGCGGGGGGGTTATAAATGAGCAGTTCTTC,CATSRGGGVINEQFF,-,TRBD2,TRBV15,TRBJ2-1
TGTGCCAGCAGCCCTCTCAGTTCGCAGCCCCAGCATTTT,CASSPLSSQPQHF,few,-,TRBV7-9,TRBJ1-5
TGTGCCAGCAGGATGGGACAGGGCCGCACTGAAGCTTTCTTT,CASRMGQGRTEAFF,few,TRBD1,TRBV6-5,TRBJ1-1
TGCAGTGCTCGTTCCCAGGCTAGGGATACGCAGTATTTT,CSARSQARDTQYF,few,-,TRBV20-1,TRBJ2-3
TGTGCCACCAGCTCTCTGCAGGGTGTAGGTGAGCAGTTCTTC,CATSSLQGVGEQFF,-,-,TRBV24-1,TRBJ2-1
TGTGCCAGCAGCCGTTCCGGGACTACCTCAGATACGCAGTATTTT,CASSRSGTTSDTQYF,few,TRBD2,TRBV3-1,TRBJ2-3
TGTGCCAGCAGTTTCGCAGGGCAGGGAGGCTCACCCCTCCACTTT,CASSFAGQGGSPLHF,-,-,TRBV12-3/TRBV12-4,TRBJ1-6
TGCAGCGTTGAAGATCCGTGGCAGGGGGATTACAATGAGCAGTTCTTC,CSVEDPWQGDYNEQFF,-,TRBD1,TRBV29-1,TRBJ2-1
TGCAGCGTTGAATCCCTTGCCGGGACTAGCTCCTACAATGAGCAGTTCTTC,CSVESLAGTSSYNEQFF,-,TRBD2,TRBV29-1,TRBJ2-1
TGTGCCAGCAGCGCCCGGGGGCTTAATAATTCACCCCTCCACTTT,CASSARGLNNSPLHF,few,-,TRBV4-2,TRBJ1-6
TGTGCCAGCAGTTACTCCGGGACAGGGGTTGGGGAGCAGTACTTC,CASSYSGTGVGEQYF,-,TRBD1,TRBV6-5,TRBJ2-7
TGTGCCAGCAGCGTAGCACCGAACACTGAAGCTTTCTTT,CASSVAPNTEAFF,-,-,TRBV9,TRBJ1-1
TGCAGCGTTATAGGACTAGCGTCTTTCCCCTCCTACGAGCAGTACTTC,CSVIGLASFPSYEQYF,few,TRBD2,TRBV29-1,TRBJ2-7
TGTGCCAGCAGTCCCCTCGGAGGGATAGGGAACATTCAGTACTTC,CASSPLGGIGNIQYF,-,-,TRBV27,TRBJ2-4
TGCGCCAGCAGCACGACATTTACAGAGCAGTTCTTC,CASSTTFTEQFF,-,-,TRBV5-1,TRBJ2-1
TGTGCCAGCAGCCTGGTCGGAACCCGGGAAAAACTGTTTTTT,CASSLVGTREKLFF,-,-,TRBV4-2,TRBJ1-4
TGTGCCATCACGCCTTCGGGTTCTGGAAACACCATATATTTT,CAITPSGSGNTIYF,-,-,TRBV10-3,TRBJ1-3
TGTGCCAGCAGCCAAGACCCGAACACTGAAGCTTTCTTT,CASSQDPNTEAFF,few,-,TRBV4-2,TRBJ1-1
TGCGCCAGCAGCGTGATACAGGGGGCTGGCACTGAAGCTTTCTTT,CASSVIQGAGTEAFF,-,TRBD1,TRBV5-1,TRBJ1-1
TGTGCCAGCAGTTATCACTTTAGCAATCAGCCCCAGCATTTT,CASSYHFSNQPQHF,few,-,TRBV12-3/TRBV12-4,TRBJ1-5
TGCAGTGCCCCATCGACGGGCTCCTACGAGCAGTACTTC,CSAPSTGSYEQYF,-,-,TRBV20-1,TRBJ2-7
TGTGCCAGCAGCCGGCAAGGAGGGGCCTATGGCTACACCTTC,CASSRQGGAYGYTF,-,-,TRBV12-3/TRBV12-4,TRBJ1-2
TGTGCCAGCAGCGTGGTGGGGACAGGGCAAGAGACCCAGTACTTC,CASSVVGTGQETQYF,-,TRBD1,TRBV9,TRBJ2-5
TGTGCCAGCAGCTCCCGGGCCCCCAGTCAGCCCCAGCATTTT,CASSSRAPSQPQHF,-,-,TRBV5-5,TRBJ1-5
TGTGCCACCACAAACAGTGGCCACGAGCAGTACTTC,CATTNSGHEQYF,-,-,TRBV15,TRBJ2-7
TGCGCCAGCAGCTGGACAGGGGACTATGGCTACACCTTC,CASSWTGDYGYTF,-,TRBD1,TRBV5-1,TRBJ1-2
TGTGCCAGCTTTCGGAGGAATGAGCAGTTCTTC,CASFRRNEQFF,-,-,TRBV28,TRBJ2-1
TGCGCCAGCAGCTTGGACCATTACGAGCAGTACTTC,CASSLDHYEQYF,-,-,TRBV5-1,TRBJ2-7
TGTGCCAGCAGTTTATACTCCTTTCGCACAGGGGGGAACACTGAAGCTTTCTTT,CASSLYSFRTGGNTEAFF,few,TRBD1,TRBV6-5,TRBJ1-1
TGTGCCAGCAGTTTATGGGGGACAGGGGTTCATCAGCCCCAGCATTTT,CASSLWGTGVHQPQHF,few,TRBD1,TRBV28,TRBJ1-5
TGTGCCATCAGCTGGGACAGGCCTACAGATACGCAGTATTTT,CAISWDRPTDTQYF,-,TRBD1,TRBV10-3,TRBJ2-3
TGTGCCACCAGCACACGACAGGGGGGCTACGAGCAGTACTTC,CATSTRQGGYEQYF,-,TRBD1,TRBV15,TRBJ2-7
TGTGCCAGCAGCTCTGGAGGGACAGGGGAACAGCCCCAGCATTTT,CASSSGGTGEQPQHF,-,TRBD1,TRBV7-2,TRBJ1-5
TGTGCCACCAGTGATGGAGGATACAATGAGCAGTTCTTC,CATSDGGYNEQFF,-,-,TRBV24-1,TRBJ2-1
TGTGCCAGCAGCAGAAGGGACACTGAAGCTTTCTTT,CASSRRDTEAFF,many,-,TRBV6-5,TRBJ1-1
TGTGCCAGCAGCTTCTGGGACCTTAGCAATCAGCCCCAGCATTTT,CASSFWDLSNQPQHF,few,-,TRBV28,TRBJ1-5
TGCGCCAGCAGCTTGGACATCCGTCAGCCCCAGCATTTT,CASSLDIRQPQHF,few,-,TRBV5-1,TRBJ1-5
TGTGCCAGCAGCCAAGGAGGCATTTCCTACGAGCAGTACTTC,CASSQGGISYEQYF,-,-,TRBV3-1,TRBJ2-7
TGTGCCAGTACTCTGGACAGGGGCACTGAAGCTTTCTTT,CASTLDRGTEAFF,-,TRBD1,TRBV19,TRBJ1-1